Shown below are 24 T cell receptor beta chains from a single sample sequenced in a study of T-cell reconstitution after alpha-beta-depleted transplantation in children. This sample's TCRbeta library carried unique molecular identifier barcodes. TCRdb passed the PCR reads through MiXCR, listing each CDR3 protein once. The sample carries about 400,000 distinct CDR3 sequences, approximately 20% recorded once. The sample consisted of PBMCs from the stem cell graft donor, taken from the stem cell graft. The receptors come from a human donor who donated a stem cell graft to a child with acute myeloid leukemia.

This clonotype was seen many times. V usage is TRBV29-1 and J usage is TRBJ2-7; 8 bases align to TRBD1. The germline gives CDR1 SQVTM, CDR2 ANQGSEA. The CDR3 is made up of 12 amino acids. Germline trimming cut 3 bases from V and 5 bases from J; bases unmatched to any gene: 3. The CDR3 is CSVDRGHHEQYF. CDR3 bases: TGCAGCGTTGACAGGGGGCACCACGAGCAGTACTTC.

The chain carries TRBV9 and TRBJ2-2; 7 nucleotides align to TRBD1. Germline-derived CDR1 and CDR2 are SGDLS and YYNGEE. V shed 0 bases, J shed 2 bases, and the junction held 16 bases outside the gene matches. The CDR3 is made up of 20 amino acids. CDR3 sequence (DNA): TGTGCCAGCAGCGTAGCTTCAGGGGCTGGGACAGTGGGAAACACCGGGGAGCTGTTTTTT. Translating gives CASSVASGAGTVGNTGELFF.

This clonotype came up a few times. This chain uses TRBV12-3 or TRBV12-4 with TRBJ2-7; 7 positions agree with TRBD1. J gave up 2 bases and V 4 bases, and 8 bases lay outside the gene matches. The CDR3 is made up of 15 amino acids. CDR3 sequence reads: CASSSRDSKPYEQYF. The DNA for the CDR3 is TGTGCCAGCAGTTCTAGGGACAGCAAGCCCTACGAGCAGTACTTC.

The gene calls are TRBV29-1 and TRBJ1-2; D perhaps matches TRBD1 (5 bases). Germline CDR1 and CDR2: SQVTM and ANQGSEA. The CDR3 spans 12 residues. Trimming removed 8 bases from V and 7 bases from J, with 17 bases in between. CDR3 nucleotide sequence: TGCAGCTACGGACAAGGATTCGGTGGCTACACCTTC. Translation gives CSYGQGFGGYTF.

This clonotype was observed many times. This chain joins TRBV20-1 and TRBJ2-5, with D unresolved. The germline V gene encodes CDR1 DFQATT and CDR2 SNEGSKA (reference sequence). The CDR3 extends over 14 amino acids. V was clipped by 0 bases and J by 0 bases, with 8 bases between them. In DNA form, the CDR3 reads TGCAGTGCTAGAGATCCCAGAGACCAAGAGACCCAGTACTTC. Translated, it gives CSARDPRDQETQYF.

This sequence joins TRBV5-1 and TRBJ2-1, with D possibly matching TRBD2 (6 bases). V was pared by 2 bases and J by 7 bases, with 13 bases between. CDR3 length: 14 amino acids. Looked up from germline, CDR1 is SGHRS and CDR2 is YFSETQ. The chain's CDR3 is CASSLELASNEQFF. The CDR3 DNA reads as TGCGCCAGCAGCTTAGAGCTAGCGTCGAATGAGCAGTTCTTC.

The chain recombines TRBV6-2 or TRBV6-3 with TRBJ2-3, with D perhaps being TRBD1 or TRBD2 (5 bases each). This CDR3 comprises 16 residues. Germline loops: CDR1 MNHEY, CDR2 SVGEGT. Between the trimmed V and J ends, which lost 2 bases and 0 bases, there was a span of 12 bases. Written as DNA, the CDR3 is TGTGCCAGCAGTTACGCCGGGACGGCTAGCACAGATACGCAGTATTTT. This encodes CASSYAGTASTDTQYF.

This clonotype showed up just a few times. The J gene is TRBJ2-5, the V gene TRBV21-1; the DNA was not used to check the table's D call, TRBD2. TRBV21-1 is tagged as a pseudogene. The CDR3 extends over 17 amino acids. CDR3 in amino acids: CASSGEPTGAGQETQYF. The DNA of the CDR3 is TGTGCCAGCAGCGGGGAGCCAACGGGAGCTGGCCAAGAGACCCAGTACTTC.

This clonotype was detected a few times. The gene calls are TRBV15 and TRBJ2-1; D call uncertain. There are 14 residues in the CDR3. The germline V gene encodes CDR1 LNHNV and CDR2 YYDKDF (reference sequence). Trimming shortened V by 5 bases and J by 6 bases, and 14 bases separated the two germline ends. The CDR3 nucleotides are TGTGCCACCAGCGAATACCGGGCCTCCAATGAGCAGTTCTTC. This translates into CATSEYRASNEQFF.

In this sample, this clonotype turned up a few times. The V call is TRBV20-1, the J call TRBJ1-6; a possible D gene is TRBD1 (5 bases). V lost 3 bases and J 7 bases, leaving 13 bases between the germline ends. The CDR3 is made up of 14 amino acids. Germline loops: CDR1 DFQATT, CDR2 SNEGSKA (reference sequence). As DNA, the CDR3 is TGCAGTGCTAGGAAGGGACCGACCAATTCACCCCTCCACTTT. Translating it yields CSARKGPTNSPLHF.

V is TRBV4-1 and J is TRBJ2-7; 9 bases are shared with TRBD2. The CDR3 loop spans 15 amino acids. The junction had 6 bases not matched to a gene; V was cut back by 4 bases and J by 2 bases. Germline V gives CDR1 MGHRA, CDR2 YSYEKL. The CDR3 nucleotides are TGCGCCAGCAGCCTAAGGCTAGCGGGGACCTACGAGCAGTACTTC. Translation gives CASSLRLAGTYEQYF.

This clonotype was recorded a few times. V is TRBV9 and J is TRBJ2-7; 9 bases match TRBD1. CDR3 size: 15 residues. Germline values: CDR1 SGDLS, CDR2 YYNGEE. With 3 bases clipped from V and 2 bases from J, the junction kept 6 bases outside the gene matches. CDR3 loop: CASSAGQGLTYEQYF. The CDR3 DNA reads as TGTGCCAGCAGCGCTGGACAGGGGCTCACCTACGAGCAGTACTTC.

This clonotype has more than one count but fewer than ten. This sequence joins TRBV28 and TRBJ1-4, with D tentatively TRBD1 (5 bases). Deletions cut 7 bases from V and 2 bases from J, with 8 bases between. Looked up from germline, CDR1 is MDHEN and CDR2 is SYDVKM. CDR3 size: 13 residues. CDR3 region: CASKGTTNEKLFF. The CDR3, as DNA: TGTGCCAGCAAGGGGACGACTAATGAAAAACTGTTTTTT.

This clonotype occurred many times. The chain is built from TRBV6-5 and TRBJ2-7; a weak D match, TRBD2 (6 bases). Trimming took 2 bases from V and 6 from J, leaving 11 bases between them. This CDR3 has 13 residues. The germline V gene encodes CDR1 MNHEY and CDR2 SVGAGI. As DNA, the CDR3 is TGTGCCAGCAGTTACAATCAGGGAGGCGAGCAGTACTTC. It yields the protein CASSYNQGGEQYF.

The table lists this clonotype with a few counts. This chain links TRBV28 with TRBJ2-1, with 7 bases aligning to TRBD1. Trimming cost V 3 bases and J 5 bases; bases outside gene matches: 7. This CDR3 has 15 amino acids. Germline CDR1 MDHEN, CDR2 SYDVKM. The CDR3: CASSFGQGVNNEQFF. CDR3 nucleotide sequence: TGTGCCAGCAGTTTCGGGCAGGGGGTGAACAATGAGCAGTTCTTC.

This clonotype has a single count. V and J are TRBV18 and TRBJ2-2, with 9 positions matching TRBD2. This CDR3 comprises 21 residues. Germline V gene lookup returns CDR1 KGHSH and CDR2 LQKENI. Trimming removed 2 bases from V and 0 bases from J; junction bases left unmatched: 16. The CDR3 sequence: CASSPTDRKNSSGANTGELFF. CDR3 nucleotides: TGTGCCAGCTCACCAACAGACCGTAAGAACTCTAGCGGGGCGAACACCGGGGAGCTGTTTTTT.

The chain has TRBV14 and TRBJ2-1; the D gene is possibly TRBD2 (5 bases). Germline CDR1 is SGHDN and CDR2 is FVKESK. Trimming stripped 2 bases from V and 0 bases from J, with 8 bases between. The CDR3 is 15 amino acids. As DNA, the CDR3 is TGTGCCAGCAGCCAAATTACTAGCTCCTACAATGAGCAGTTCTTC. It translates to CASSQITSSYNEQFF. Full variable domain (rest looked up from reference TRBV14 and TRBJ2-1): EAGVTQFPSHSVIEKGQTVTLRCDPISGHDNLYWYRRVMGKEIKFLLHFVKESKQDESGMPNNRFLAERTGGTYSTLKVQPAELEDSGVYFCASSQITSSYNEQFFGPGTRLTVL.

This chain joins TRBV9 and TRBJ2-5; the D gene is possibly TRBD1 (6 bases). The CDR3 extends over 14 amino acids. Trimming removed 4 bases from V and 4 bases from J, with 14 bases in between. The germline V gene encodes CDR1 SGDLS and CDR2 YYNGEE. CDR3 sequence (DNA): TGTGCCAGCAGCTCTACAGGGTTAGGAGAGACCCAGTACTTC. This gives the protein CASSSTGLGETQYF. Variable domain in full (rest from reference TRBV9 and TRBJ2-5): DSGVTQTPKHLITATGQRVTLRCSPRSGDLSVYWYQQSLDQGLQFLIQYYNGEERAKGNILERFSAQQFPDLHSELNLSSLELGDSALYFCASSSTGLGETQYFGPGTRLLVL.

The CDR3 region has the DNA TGTGCCAGCTGGGTGTGGGCCACAGATACGCAGTATTTT. Its translation: CASWVWATDTQYF. This chain joins TRBV12-3 or TRBV12-4 and TRBJ2-3; unclear D gene. Trimming shortened V by 8 bases and J by 2 bases, and 11 bases separated the two germline ends. The CDR3 consists of 13 residues.

This sequence joins TRBV20-1 and TRBJ2-1; D possibly corresponds to TRBD2 (5 bases). This CDR3 region has 15 residues. V lost 3 bases to trimming and J lost 7 bases, with 19 bases between them. Germline V gene lookup returns CDR1 DFQATT and CDR2 SNEGSKA (reference sequence). DNA of the CDR3: TGCAGTGCTAGGACGGGCGGGTATGGTAGGAATGAGCAGTTCTTC. Protein sequence: CSARTGGYGRNEQFF.

This clonotype appeared a few times. The chain links TRBV7-9 to TRBJ2-5, with D possibly TRBD2 on 6 matching bases. Between the trimmed V and J ends, which lost 5 bases and 10 bases, there was a span of 14 bases. The CDR3 spans 12 residues. Germline CDR1 SEHNR, CDR2 FQNEAQ (reference sequence). The CDR3 DNA reads TGTGCCAGCAGCCCCAACGGGGAGGACCAGTACTTC. It yields the protein CASSPNGEDQYF.

This clonotype has at least ten counts. The chain links TRBV20-1 to TRBJ2-7; 8 bases align to TRBD2. The CDR3 covers 12 residues. Per the germline V gene, CDR1 is DFQATT and CDR2 is SNEGSKA (reference sequence). The V gene end was trimmed by 5 bases and the J gene end by 6 bases; junction bases not matched to a gene: 6. CDR3 loop: CSAPRTSFEQYF. In DNA form, the CDR3 reads TGCAGTGCTCCCCGGACTAGCTTCGAGCAGTACTTC.

The chain couples TRBV4-1 to TRBJ2-7; maybe TRBD2 (6 bases). With 5 bases removed from V and 0 bases from J, the gap between germline ends came to 14 bases. This CDR3 has 15 residues. Looked up from germline, CDR1 is MGHRA and CDR2 is YSYEKL. The CDR3 nucleotides are TGCGCCAGCAGCGATCCGGGACTCATCTCCTACGAGCAGTACTTC. Translation: CASSDPGLISYEQYF.

The chain couples TRBV24-1 to TRBJ2-1; 7 bases fit TRBD1. J was trimmed by 5 bases and V by 3 bases; bases with no gene match: 9. The CDR3 sequence is 16 residues long. CDR1 and CDR2 (germline): KGHDR, SFDVKD. CDR3 bases: TGTGCCACCAGTGATCCCCCGGGACAGAGGAACAATGAGCAGTTCTTC. Translating gives CATSDPPGQRNNEQFF.